This TCR beta chain originates from a study of OX40 agonist ivuxolimab in advanced cancers. Losses at the gene ends were 4 bases for V and 0 bases for J; bases not matched to a gene: 6. There are 16 residues in the CDR3. Germline loops: CDR1 SGHTA, CDR2 FQGTGA. TCRdb's copy holds only in-frame clones and misses some; the assay was immunoSEQ multiplex PCR. The sample yields about 62,000 clones, more than 85% seen once. Sequenced here: CD4+ or CD8+ T cells sorted from blood, sampled in a trial of the OX40 agonist ivuxolimab. The V call is TRBV7-3, the J call TRBJ2-3; 8 bases line up with TRBD1. The sequence was collected from an adult with an advanced solid tumor such as melanoma, head and neck, liver or kidney cancer. This chain's CDR3 is CASSSPGGPSTDTQYF. The CDR3 region has the DNA TGTGCCAGCAGCTCCCCAGGGGGCCCTAGCACAGATACGCAGTATTTT.